These 13 T cell receptor beta chains were all obtained from the same sample, sequenced in a study of cytomegalovirus exposure and HLA in healthy donors. The primer mix had 60 Vbeta and 13 Jbeta primers. Sequencing was performed with immunoSEQ multiplex PCR; in TCRdb, only in-frame clones are kept and a portion is missing. The repertoire consists of fewer than 200,000 clones, with around 87% occurring once and the leading ten covering roughly 0.98%. Sample: PBMCs. Every receptor here comes from a boy younger than 10 in good health and CMV-seronegative.

This chain connects TRBV6-1 to TRBJ2-7, with a tentative D call TRBD1 (7 bases). V shed 8 bases and J shed 6 bases, with 17 bases lying between them. The V gene's germline CDR1 is MNHNS and CDR2 SASEGT. The CDR3 is 13 residues long. The CDR3 loop is CASSQGGGGEQYF. For the CDR3, the DNA is TGTGCCAGCTCCCAAGGAGGGGGCGGCGAGCAGTACTTC.

The rearrangement joins TRBV5-1 to TRBJ2-7; D may be TRBD1 (5 bases). Trimming cost V 7 bases and J 0 bases, with 8 bases left between them. The CDR3 extends over 12 amino acids. From germline, CDR1 is SGHRS and CDR2 YFSETQ. CDR3: CASYDSSYEQYF. Written as DNA, the CDR3 is TGCGCCAGCTATGACAGCTCCTACGAGCAGTACTTC.

This chain connects TRBV2 to TRBJ1-3; D is unclear. Germline loops: CDR1 SNHLY, CDR2 FYNNEI. The ends were cut back, 8 bases at V and 2 bases at J, with 13 bases in the middle. The CDR3 has 14 amino acids. Here the CDR3 reads CASHRVVAGNTIYF. The CDR3 nucleotides read TGTGCCAGCCACCGAGTGGTGGCTGGAAACACCATATATTTT. The full variable domain, completed using reference TRBV2 and TRBJ1-3, is EPEVTQTPSHQVTQMGQEVILRCVPISNHLYFYWYRQILGQKVEFLVSFYNNEISEKSEIFDDQFSVERPDGSNFTLKIRSTKLEDSAMYFCASHRVVAGNTIYFGEGSWLTVV.

This rearrangement joins TRBV19 to TRBJ1-2, with 12 bases matching TRBD1. V lost 3 bases and J lost 4; bases outside the gene matches: 12. The germline V gene encodes CDR1 LNHDA and CDR2 SQIVND (reference sequence). This CDR3 has 18 residues. This CDR3 is CASSIRQGQGASPYGYTF. CDR3 sequence (DNA): TGTGCCAGTAGTATTCGGCAGGGACAGGGGGCCTCCCCCTATGGCTACACCTTC.

The V and J genes are TRBV27 and TRBJ1-2, with 7 bases lining up with TRBD1. V lost 2 bases, J lost 6 bases, and 9 bases stayed unmatched. There are 15 residues in the CDR3. The germline V gene encodes CDR1 MNHEY and CDR2 SMNVEV (reference sequence). CDR3 in amino acids: CASSLKDRAGDGYTF. The CDR3 DNA is TGTGCCAGCAGTTTAAAAGACAGGGCCGGCGATGGCTACACCTTC.

V usage is TRBV28 and J usage is TRBJ1-2; possible D gene TRBD1, 5 bases. Trimming cost V 3 bases and J 5 bases, with 10 bases left between them. The CDR3 runs 13 residues. Germline CDR1 and CDR2: MDHEN and SYDVKM. The CDR3 DNA sequence: TGTGCCAGCAGTTTCGGGGGGGGATATGGCTACACCTTC. This codes for CASSFGGGYGYTF.

The chain employs TRBV6-5 and TRBJ2-3, with 12 bases matching TRBD2. The germline V gene has CDR1 MNHEY and CDR2 SVGAGI. The V segment lost 4 bases and the J segment 4 bases; nucleotides outside the gene matches: 6. This CDR3 is built from 16 residues. CDR3 amino acids: CASSSETSGGPDTQYF. CDR3 DNA: TGTGCCAGCAGTTCTGAGACTAGCGGGGGTCCAGATACGCAGTATTTT.

V is TRBV6-5 and J is TRBJ2-5; D is unresolved. TRBJ2-7 matches the DNA end more closely, so the J call is doubtful. The CDR3 contains 11 residues. Germline CDR1 reads MNHEY; CDR2 reads SVGAGI. The CDR3 loop is CASSSPLEQYF. CDR3 coding DNA: TGTGCCAGCAGTTCCCCCCTCGAGCAGTACTTC.

The J gene is TRBJ2-1, the V gene TRBV11-2, with D possibly TRBD2 on 6 matching bases. The V gene's germline CDR1 is SGHAT and CDR2 FQNNGV. The V gene lost 5 bases and the J gene lost 7 bases, with 18 bases spanning the gap. The CDR3 has 15 residues. CDR3 sequence: CASSRRPPGENEQFF. The CDR3 nucleotides are TGTGCCAGCAGCCGCCGGCCCCCGGGGGAGAATGAGCAGTTCTTC.

This clone was seen more than once but under ten times. The chain recombines TRBV18 with TRBJ1-2; 8 bases fit TRBD1. Per germline, CDR1 KGHSH and CDR2 LQKENI. The V and J ends lost 3 bases and 5 bases, in that order; junction bases with no gene match: 8. CDR3 size: 15 residues. CDR3 DNA sequence: TGTGCCAGCTCACCTGAGACAGGGGTCGGGTATGGCTACACCTTC. Its translation is CASSPETGVGYGYTF.

This rearrangement joins TRBV21-1 to TRBJ2-5; the table's D call, TRBD1, was not checked against the DNA. TRBV21-1 is a pseudogene. CDR3 length: 15 residues. In DNA form, the CDR3 reads TGTGCCAGCAGCAAGGACAGGGGGGAGGGAGAGACCCAGTACTTC. Translating it yields CASSKDRGEGETQYF.

This sequence joins TRBV28 and TRBJ1-3; 10 bases match TRBD1. The V gene end was trimmed by 1 base and the J gene end by 3 bases; junction bases not matched to a gene: 6. CDR3 length: 17 amino acids. Germline V gene sequence: CDR1 MDHEN, CDR2 SYDVKM. The CDR3 coding sequence is TGTGCCAGCAGTTTATCGTACCGGGACAGGGGTGGAAACACCATATATTTT. Its protein is CASSLSYRDRGGNTIYF.

The gene calls are TRBV5-1 and TRBJ2-3; D is perhaps TRBD2 (5 bases). Germline assignment: CDR1 SGHRS and CDR2 YFSETQ. The CDR3 is 13 residues long. Trimming removed 7 bases from V and 2 bases from J, with 11 bases in between. CDR3 protein: CASSGLITDTQYF. The CDR3 DNA follows: TGCGCCAGCTCCGGACTGATCACAGATACGCAGTATTTT.